The T cell receptor (beta chain) under discussion was sequenced for a study of T cell repertoires in cytomegalovirus infection. Study details: Through public TCR beta signatures, both CMV infection and matching HLA type were indicated. Whole-study results and caveats: Carriage of CMV together with the relevant HLA was identifiable through cumulative public TCR beta family frequency. HLA-C-restricted CMV-specific TCR beta clonotypes prevailed in the ex vivo response.

TCRdb independently ran MiXCR on the reads; one entry per CDR3 protein. The sample lists 150,000 to 200,000 distinct CDR3 sequences, 8% to 10% seen once, with roughly 5% in the top ten. The germline V gene encodes CDR1 SGHTA and CDR2 FQGTGA. The CDR3 consists of 17 residues. The V end was cut by 2 bases, the J end by 5 bases, with 21 bases between. This clonotype was detected ten times or more. Its specificity is not known. Sequencing input: PBMCs. This TCR was sampled from a human donor in good health (CMV status not recorded). Some clones in this sample may be carry-over from other donors' samples. The V gene is TRBV7-3, the J gene TRBJ1-2, with a possible D match to TRBD1 (6 bases). Here the CDR3 DNA reads TGTGCCAGCAGCTTATTCTCGGTTTGGACAGTGCGGTATGGCTACACCTTC. This sequence encodes CASSLFSVWTVRYGYTF.